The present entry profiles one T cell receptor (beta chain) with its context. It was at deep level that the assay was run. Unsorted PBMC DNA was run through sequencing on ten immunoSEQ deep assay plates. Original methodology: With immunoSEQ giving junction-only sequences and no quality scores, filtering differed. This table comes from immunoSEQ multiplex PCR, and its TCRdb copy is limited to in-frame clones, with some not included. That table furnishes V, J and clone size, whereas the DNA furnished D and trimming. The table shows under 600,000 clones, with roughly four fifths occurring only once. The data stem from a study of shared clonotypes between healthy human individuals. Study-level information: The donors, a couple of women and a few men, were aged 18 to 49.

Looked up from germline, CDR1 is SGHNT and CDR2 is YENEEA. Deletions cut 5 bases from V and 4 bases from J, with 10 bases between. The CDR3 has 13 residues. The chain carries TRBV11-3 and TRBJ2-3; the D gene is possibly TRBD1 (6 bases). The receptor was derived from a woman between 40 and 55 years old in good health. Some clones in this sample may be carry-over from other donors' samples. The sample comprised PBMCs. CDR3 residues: CASSPGQSDTQYF. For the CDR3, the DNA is TGTGCCAGCAGCCCCGGACAGTCAGATACGCAGTATTTT. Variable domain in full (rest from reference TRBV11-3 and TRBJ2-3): EAGVVQSPRYKIIEKKQPVAFWCNPISGHNTLYWYLQNLGQGPELLIRYENEEAVDDSQLPKDRFSAERLKGVDSTLKIQPAELGDSAVYLCASSPGQSDTQYFGPGTRLTVL.